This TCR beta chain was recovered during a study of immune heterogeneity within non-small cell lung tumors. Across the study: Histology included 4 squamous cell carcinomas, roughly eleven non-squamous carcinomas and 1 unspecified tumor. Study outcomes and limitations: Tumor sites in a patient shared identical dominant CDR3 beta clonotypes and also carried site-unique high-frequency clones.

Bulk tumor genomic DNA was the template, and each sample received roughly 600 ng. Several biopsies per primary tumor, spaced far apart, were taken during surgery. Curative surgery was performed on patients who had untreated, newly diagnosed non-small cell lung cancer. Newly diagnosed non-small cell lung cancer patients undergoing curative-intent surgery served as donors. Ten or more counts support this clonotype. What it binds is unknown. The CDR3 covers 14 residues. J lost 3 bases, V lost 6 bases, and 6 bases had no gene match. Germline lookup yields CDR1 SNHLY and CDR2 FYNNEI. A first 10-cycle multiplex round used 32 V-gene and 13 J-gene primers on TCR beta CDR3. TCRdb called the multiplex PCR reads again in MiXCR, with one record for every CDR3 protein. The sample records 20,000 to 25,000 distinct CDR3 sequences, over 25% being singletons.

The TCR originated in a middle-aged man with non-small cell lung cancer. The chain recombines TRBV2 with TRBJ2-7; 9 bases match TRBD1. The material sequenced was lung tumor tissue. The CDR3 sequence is CASRGGTGNYEQYF. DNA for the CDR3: TGTGCCAGCAGGGGGGGGACAGGGAACTACGAGCAGTACTTC.